Presented here are 20 T cell receptor beta chains from one specimen sequenced in a study of T cells in tuberculosis. The assay was immunoSEQ multiplex PCR, and TCRdb's table has in-frame clones only and misses some. The top ten clones hold around 7% of a sample with over 25,000 clones, 92% of them seen once. Time point meaning: new active TB diagnosis, blood taken before or within 7 days of starting treatment. The sample was PBMCs, taken at tuberculosis diagnosis. Source of these receptors: an adult with tuberculosis.

The rearrangement joins TRBV5-1 to TRBJ1-2; 9 bases align to TRBD1. This CDR3 has 15 residues. The ends lost 2 bases at V and 3 bases at J; junction bases unmatched: 5. Per germline, CDR1 SGHRS and CDR2 YFSETQ. The CDR3 DNA follows: TGCGCCAGCAGCTTAAAGGACAGGGGAGACTATGGCTACACCTTC. Translated: CASSLKDRGDYGYTF.

This clone was seen only once. The genes are TRBV11-3 and TRBJ2-1, with TRBD1 identical over 8 bases. Germline V gene data show CDR1 as SGHNT and CDR2 as YENEEA. V gave up 5 bases and J gave up 8 bases; unmatched junction bases: 14. CDR3 length: 16 residues. CDR3 DNA: TGTGCCAGCAGCCATGGGCGGCAGGGGGCTAGGGATGAGCAGTTCTTC. Protein: CASSHGRQGARDEQFF.

The J gene is TRBJ2-7, the V gene TRBV28; D not resolved. CDR1 is MDHEN, CDR2 SYDVKM, per germline. With 3 bases removed from V and 0 bases from J, the gap between germline ends came to 6 bases. This CDR3 has 13 amino acids. CDR3: CASSFGDSYEQYF. The CDR3 DNA is TGTGCCAGCAGTTTTGGAGACTCCTACGAGCAGTACTTC.

This rearrangement joins TRBV9 to TRBJ2-7; 10 bases align to TRBD1. The germline V gene has CDR1 SGDLS and CDR2 YYNGEE. The CDR3 is made up of 15 amino acids. The junction had 6 bases not matched to a gene; V was cut back by 4 bases and J by 2 bases. The DNA for the CDR3 is TGTGCCAGCAGCCCAAGACAGGGGGCGGCCTACGAGCAGTACTTC. Protein sequence: CASSPRQGAAYEQYF.

V usage is TRBV19 and J usage is TRBJ1-1, with a weak D call TRBD1 (5 bases). Germline V gene data show CDR1 as LNHDA and CDR2 as SQIVND (reference sequence). V lost 1 base to trimming and J lost 3 bases, with 12 bases between them. The CDR3 extends over 15 amino acids. CDR3 nucleotides: TGTGCCAGTAGTATAGTTCAGGGCGGACACACTGAAGCTTTCTTT. Its translation: CASSIVQGGHTEAFF.

The genes are TRBV2 and TRBJ2-7; 8 nucleotides match TRBD1. The V gene's germline CDR1 is SNHLY and CDR2 FYNNEI. J gave up 5 bases and V 7 bases, and 10 bases lay outside the gene matches. The length of the CDR3 is 14 residues. The CDR3 DNA follows: TGTGCCAGCACTGGGACAGGCGTTTCTAACGAGCAGTACTTC. This translates into CASTGTGVSNEQYF.

The chain combines TRBV19 with TRBJ1-2, with a possible D match to TRBD1 (5 bases). Germline V lookup: CDR1 LNHDA, CDR2 SQIVND (reference sequence). The CDR3 is 11 residues long. The V end was cut by 3 bases, the J end by 7 bases, with 6 bases between. CDR3 region: CASSIGGGYTF. DNA of the CDR3: TGTGCCAGTAGTATCGGGGGTGGCTACACCTTC. Combining the CDR3 with reference TRBV19 and TRBJ1-2 gives the whole variable domain DGGITQSPKYLFRKEGQNVTLSCEQNLNHDAMYWYRQDPGQGLRLIYYSQIVNDFQKGDIAEGYSVSREKKESFPLTVTSAQKNPTAFYLCASSIGGGYTFGSGTRLTVV.

This clone ranks as medium-sized. The sample carries other DNA sequences with the same CDR3. The J gene is TRBJ2-3, the V gene TRBV28; possible D gene TRBD1, 6 bases. The CDR3 length is 17 residues. Germline V CDR1 and CDR2: MDHEN, SYDVKM. V dropped 3 bases and J dropped 6 bases, with 22 bases sitting between them. This chain's CDR3 is CASSLPLGAGPGDTQYF. In DNA form, the CDR3 reads TGTGCCAGCAGTTTGCCATTGGGGGCAGGGCCGGGGGATACGCAGTATTTT. Based on the CDR3 plus reference TRBV28 and TRBJ2-3, the full variable domain is DVKVTQSSRYLVKRTGEKVFLECVQDMDHENMFWYRQDPGLGLRLIYFSYDVKMKEKGDIPEGYSVSREKKERFSLILESASTNQTSMYLCASSLPLGAGPGDTQYFGPGTRLTVL.

The chain employs TRBV5-5 and TRBJ1-4; TRBD1 aligns across 10 bases. V was pared by 4 bases and J by 8 bases, with 8 bases of the junction left unmatched. Germline V CDR1 and CDR2: SGHKS, YYEKEE (reference sequence). The CDR3 has 15 residues. The CDR3 sequence: CASSPSGQGLEKLFF. CDR3 nucleotide sequence: TGTGCCAGCAGCCCGTCGGGACAGGGGTTAGAAAAACTGTTTTTT.

The chain employs TRBV18 and TRBJ2-3; TRBD2 agrees at 7 bases. The V gene end was trimmed by 0 bases and the J gene end by 0 bases; junction bases not matched to a gene: 0. The CDR3 covers 15 residues. The germline V gene has CDR1 KGHSH and CDR2 LQKENI. CDR3 nucleotides: TGTGCCAGCTCACCACCGGGGGGGAGCACAGATACGCAGTATTTT. The encoded protein is CASSPPGGSTDTQYF.

The chain employs TRBV5-4 and TRBJ2-7; TRBD2 matches 7 bases. The ends lost 0 bases at V and 5 bases at J; junction bases unmatched: 2. Germline V gene data show CDR1 as SGHNT and CDR2 as YYREEE (reference sequence). This CDR3 has 13 residues. Here the CDR3 DNA reads TGTGCCAGCAGCTTGGTGGGGGGGAACGAGCAGTACTTC. Translated, it gives CASSLVGGNEQYF.

V and J are TRBV11-2 and TRBJ2-7, with 11 bases matching TRBD2. This CDR3 region has 14 residues. J gave up 2 bases and V 6 bases, and 3 bases lay outside the gene matches. Germline CDR1 and CDR2: SGHAT and FQNNGV. The CDR3 here is CASRSTSGTYEQYF. CDR3 in DNA: TGTGCCAGCAGATCGACTAGCGGGACCTACGAGCAGTACTTC.

The chain has TRBV6-5 and TRBJ2-2, with D perhaps TRBD1 (5 bases). Germline loops: CDR1 MNHEY, CDR2 SVGAGI. V lost 8 bases, J lost 5 bases, and 15 bases lay in between. The CDR3 extends over 14 amino acids. CDR3 sequence (DNA): TGTGCCAGCTCGCCACAGGTCCTAACCGGGGAGCTGTTTTTT. Protein sequence: CASSPQVLTGELFF.

A note on this clone: The same CDR3 also results from other DNA sequences found in this sample. As DNA, the CDR3 is TGTGCCAGCAGTCGGGACAGGGGGGGCAATCAGCCCCAGCATTTT. This sequence encodes CASSRDRGGNQPQHF. The chain employs TRBV6-5 and TRBJ1-5, with 11 positions matching TRBD1. Germline CDR1 is MNHEY and CDR2 is SVGAGI. The CDR3 runs 15 residues. The V and J ends lost 5 bases and 2 bases, in that order; junction bases with no gene match: 2.

This clone was counted a single time. The chain has TRBV5-6 and TRBJ1-1, with a weak D call TRBD1 (6 bases). The length of the CDR3 is 14 residues. With 2 bases removed from V and 3 bases from J, the gap between germline ends came to 11 bases. Germline V CDR1 and CDR2: SGHDT, YYEEEE. The CDR3 DNA sequence: TGTGCCAGCAGCTTTCAGGGGTCTTACACTGAAGCTTTCTTT. Encoded protein: CASSFQGSYTEAFF.

This chain connects TRBV5-1 to TRBJ2-1, with TRBD1 matching over 10 bases. The CDR3 extends over 16 amino acids. Germline V gene data show CDR1 as SGHRS and CDR2 as YFSETQ. V trimming: 0 bases; J trimming: 3 bases; junction bases outside the gene matches: 3. This CDR3 is CASSLGDRGLYNEQFF. The DNA for the CDR3 is TGCGCCAGCAGCTTGGGGGACAGGGGCCTCTACAATGAGCAGTTCTTC. Filled out from reference TRBV5-1 and TRBJ2-1, the complete variable domain reads KAGVTQTPRYLIKTRGQQVTLSCSPISGHRSVSWYQQTPGQGLQFLFEYFSETQRNKGNFPGRFSGRQFSNSRSEMNVSTLELGDSALYLCASSLGDRGLYNEQFFGPGTRLTVL.

The chain employs TRBV30 and TRBJ2-1, with 9 bases identical to TRBD1. With 4 bases clipped from V and 16 bases from J, the junction kept 14 bases outside the gene matches. CDR1 GTSNPN and CDR2 SVGIG come from the germline V gene (reference sequence). The length of the CDR3 is 13 residues. In nucleotides, the CDR3 is TGTGCCTGGATGGCCAATAGCCCGGGACAGGGATTCTTC. Protein sequence: CAWMANSPGQGFF. Looking up the rest from reference TRBV30 and TRBJ2-1 gives the full variable domain: SQTIHQWPATLVQPVGSPLSLECTVEGTSNPNLYWYRQAAGRGLQLLFYSVGIGQISSEVPQNLSASRPQDRQFILSSKKLLLSDSGFYLCAWMANSPGQGFFGPGTRLTVL.

This clone was detected only once. This sequence joins TRBV11-1 and TRBJ2-7, with D maybe TRBD1 (5 bases). The CDR3 is 13 residues long. CDR1 is SGHAT and CDR2 is FQDESV in the germline V gene (reference sequence). Trimming pared 4 bases from V and 5 bases from J, leaving 12 bases between. CDR3 coding DNA: TGTGCCAGCAGCTCATCAGGGTCCCACGAGCAGTACTTC. Encoded protein: CASSSSGSHEQYF.

This clone appeared a single time. The genes are TRBV28 and TRBJ2-1; 10 bases match TRBD1. CDR1 is MDHEN, CDR2 SYDVKM, per germline. The CDR3 totals 14 residues. V lost 6 bases to trimming and J lost 2 bases; unmatched junction nucleotides: 1. CDR3 in DNA: TGTGCCAGCAGGACAGGGGGCGCCTACAATGAGCAGTTCTTC. Translation gives CASRTGGAYNEQFF.

This clone was counted once. In DNA form, the CDR3 reads TGTGCCAGCAGCCCAGGGGAAAAACTGTTTTTT. It is translated as CASSPGEKLFF. The rearrangement joins TRBV9 to TRBJ1-4, with a tentative D call TRBD1 (5 bases). The CDR3 has 11 amino acids. V was shortened by 4 bases and J by 8 bases, with 6 bases between the two germline ends. CDR1 is SGDLS and CDR2 is YYNGEE in the germline V gene.